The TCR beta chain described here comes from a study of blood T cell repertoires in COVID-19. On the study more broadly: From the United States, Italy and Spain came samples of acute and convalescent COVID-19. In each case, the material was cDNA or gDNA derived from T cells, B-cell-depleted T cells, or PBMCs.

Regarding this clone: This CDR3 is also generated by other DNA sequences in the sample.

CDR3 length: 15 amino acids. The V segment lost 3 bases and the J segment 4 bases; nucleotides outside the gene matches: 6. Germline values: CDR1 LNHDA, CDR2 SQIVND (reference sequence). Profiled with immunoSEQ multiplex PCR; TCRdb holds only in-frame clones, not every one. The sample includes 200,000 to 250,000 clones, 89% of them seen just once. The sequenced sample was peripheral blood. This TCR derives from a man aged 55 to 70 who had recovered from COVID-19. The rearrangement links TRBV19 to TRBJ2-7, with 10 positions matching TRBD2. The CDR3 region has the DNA TGTGCCAGTAGTATTGTGGCTAGCGGGAGTTACGAGCAGTACTTC. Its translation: CASSIVASGSYEQYF.